The 24 T cell receptor beta chains in this list originate from one sample, sequenced in a study of blood T cell repertoires in COVID-19. Some clones are missing from TCRdb's copy, which holds only in-frame ones; the method was immunoSEQ multiplex PCR. The sample shows some 500,000 clones, approximately 90% of them seen only once. Sequenced material: PBMCs or T cells enriched from blood (not recorded which). The receptor source for this set is a woman in her 40s who had recovered from COVID-19.

V is TRBV27 and J is TRBJ1-1, with 10 bases matching TRBD1. The CDR3 runs 13 residues. After removal of 6 bases from V and 3 bases from J, the junction contained 1 base not matched to a gene. The germline gives CDR1 MNHEY, CDR2 SMNVEV (reference sequence). The CDR3 protein is CASRGQGYTEAFF. The DNA of the CDR3 is TGTGCCAGCAGGGGACAGGGGTACACTGAAGCTTTCTTT.

The chain joins TRBV11-2 to TRBJ1-2; 7 nucleotides agree with TRBD1. V gave up 5 bases and J gave up 2 bases; unmatched junction bases: 2. Per germline, CDR1 SGHAT and CDR2 FQNNGV. The CDR3 spans 13 residues. In DNA form, the CDR3 reads TGTGCCAGCAGCGTGACAGGGAACTATGGCTACACCTTC. Translation: CASSVTGNYGYTF.

This chain links TRBV27 with TRBJ2-7, with TRBD1 matching over 10 bases. The CDR3 is 15 residues long. The germline gives CDR1 MNHEY, CDR2 SMNVEV (reference sequence). Trimming removed 6 bases from V and 7 bases from J; junction bases left unmatched: 12. CDR3 in amino acids: CASRSNGGQGGEQYF. The CDR3 DNA follows: TGTGCCAGCAGGTCAAACGGCGGACAGGGGGGGGAGCAGTACTTC.

The V gene is TRBV6-1, the J gene TRBJ1-5; no firm D call. This CDR3 contains 14 residues. Trimming left V 2 bases short and J 4 bases short, with 9 bases between. Germline V gene lookup returns CDR1 MNHNS and CDR2 SASEGT. DNA for the CDR3: TGTGCCAGCAGTGAATACAGCCGAAATCAGCCCCAGCATTTT. Translating it yields CASSEYSRNQPQHF.

The chain employs TRBV4-3 and TRBJ2-1; D not certain. Trimming left V 0 bases short and J 2 bases short, with 11 bases between. Germline lookup yields CDR1 LGHNA and CDR2 YSLEER. CDR3 size: 16 residues. The CDR3 region is CASSQDAGSPYNEQFF. As DNA, the CDR3 is TGCGCCAGCAGCCAAGATGCCGGTTCCCCCTACAATGAGCAGTTCTTC.

The chain links TRBV7-6 to TRBJ1-1, with a tentative D call TRBD1 (6 bases). The CDR3 spans 17 residues. V gave up 10 bases and J gave up 0 bases, with 24 bases separating them. The germline V gene encodes CDR1 SGHVS and CDR2 FNYEAQ. CDR3 nucleotide sequence: TGTGCCACCCAAAGGGGGGGGCGCGGCTACATGAACACTGAAGCTTTCTTT. Its translation is CATQRGGRGYMNTEAFF.

This sequence joins TRBV5-4 and TRBJ1-4, with a tentative D call TRBD1 (6 bases). This CDR3 is 14 amino acids long. Germline V lookup: CDR1 SGHNT, CDR2 YYREEE (reference sequence). V was trimmed by 3 bases and J by 4 bases, leaving 10 bases between them. The CDR3 spells CASSWGHDNEKLFF. CDR3 nucleotide sequence: TGTGCCAGCAGCTGGGGACACGATAATGAAAAACTGTTTTTT.

CDR3 sequence reads: CASSFIAGGESDTQYF. As DNA, the CDR3 is TGTGCCAGCAGTTTTATAGCGGGAGGGGAATCAGATACGCAGTATTTT. The genes are TRBV6-5 and TRBJ2-3; TRBD2 aligns across 11 bases. V dropped 4 bases and J dropped 4; count of bases not matched to a gene: 7. Germline CDR1 is MNHEY and CDR2 is SVGAGI. The CDR3 extends over 16 amino acids.

CDR3 sequence (DNA): TGTGCCAGCAGTGAAGAAGAGGTTGGATCCCAGAACTATGGCTACACCTTC. It specifies CASSEEEVGSQNYGYTF. The chain has TRBV2 and TRBJ1-2; no firm D call. This CDR3 contains 17 residues. V shed 1 base and J shed 2 bases, with 17 bases lying between them. Germline loops: CDR1 SNHLY, CDR2 FYNNEI.

The rearrangement links TRBV9 to TRBJ2-7, with 7 bases aligning to TRBD1. Trimming at V came to 0 bases and at J to 0 bases, leaving 6 bases not matched to a gene. CDR1 and CDR2 from the germline V gene are SGDLS and YYNGEE. The CDR3 is made up of 16 amino acids. In DNA, the CDR3 is TGTGCCAGCAGCGTAGGGGACAGCCTTATCTCCTACGAGCAGTACTTC. Its translation is CASSVGDSLISYEQYF.

V and J are TRBV5-1 and TRBJ2-2; possibly TRBD1 for D (5 bases). The CDR3 is made up of 16 amino acids. Germline assignment: CDR1 SGHRS and CDR2 YFSETQ. The V end was cut by 1 base, the J end by 1 base, with 11 bases between. CDR3 nucleotide sequence: TGCGCCAGCAGCTTGACAGGAGTTGGGAACACCGGGGAGCTGTTTTTT. It is translated as CASSLTGVGNTGELFF.

This clone appeared a few times. The V and J genes are TRBV27 and TRBJ2-7; D is possibly TRBD1 (5 bases). Germline CDR1 and CDR2: MNHEY and SMNVEV (reference sequence). Trimming removed 3 bases at V and 3 bases at J, with 15 bases between. This CDR3 is built from 15 residues. The CDR3 sequence: CASSFTDSPYYEQYF. DNA of the CDR3: TGTGCCAGCAGTTTCACTGACAGCCCTTACTACGAGCAGTACTTC.

V is TRBV4-3 and J is TRBJ1-4; D remains unclear. Germline-derived CDR1 and CDR2 are LGHNA and YSLEER. Trimming shortened V by 0 bases and J by 4 bases, and 9 bases separated the two germline ends. The CDR3 runs 15 residues. CDR3 region: CASSQEWRLNEKLFF. For the CDR3, the DNA is TGCGCCAGCAGCCAAGAGTGGCGACTTAATGAAAAACTGTTTTTT.

The chain couples TRBV4-2 to TRBJ2-1; 8 positions agree with TRBD1. The V gene's germline CDR1 is LGHNA and CDR2 YNFKEQ. The CDR3 is 13 residues long. Losses at the gene ends were 6 bases for V and 7 bases for J; bases not matched to a gene: 5. The CDR3 region has the DNA TGTGCCAGCAGGCGGCAGGGGGCGAATGAGCAGTTCTTC. Encoded protein: CASRRQGANEQFF.

The V and J genes are TRBV9 and TRBJ1-1; 9 nucleotides line up with TRBD1. V trimming: 0 bases; J trimming: 4 bases; junction bases outside the gene matches: 4. The CDR3 consists of 15 residues. CDR1 and CDR2 (germline): SGDLS, YYNGEE. As DNA, the CDR3 is TGTGCCAGCAGCGTAGCCGGGACAGGGTCCACTGAAGCTTTCTTT. It encodes CASSVAGTGSTEAFF. Full variable domain (outside the CDR3, taken from reference TRBV9 and TRBJ1-1): DSGVTQTPKHLITATGQRVTLRCSPRSGDLSVYWYQQSLDQGLQFLIQYYNGEERAKGNILERFSAQQFPDLHSELNLSSLELGDSALYFCASSVAGTGSTEAFFGQGTRLTVV.

V usage is TRBV11-2 and J usage is TRBJ1-6; 8 nucleotides line up with TRBD1. V was clipped by 5 bases and J by 10 bases; unmatched bases: 10. CDR3 size: 15 residues. Germline-derived CDR1 and CDR2 are SGHAT and FQNNGV. DNA of the CDR3: TGTGCCAGCAGCACAGGACAGGGCCCTTCATCACCCCTCCACTTT. It encodes CASSTGQGPSSPLHF.

The J gene is TRBJ1-1, the V gene TRBV6-5; D gene uncertain. Germline-derived CDR1 and CDR2 are MNHEY and SVGAGI. V lost 6 bases, J lost 1 base, and 6 bases lay in between. This CDR3 region has 12 residues. The DNA for the CDR3 is TGTGCCAGCAGCCGACAGAACACTGAAGCTTTCTTT. This encodes CASSRQNTEAFF.

The chain uses TRBV3-1 (or the pseudogene TRBV3-2) and TRBJ1-3, with TRBD1 matching over 8 bases. The junction had 6 bases not matched to a gene; V was cut back by 6 bases and J by 5 bases. CDR1 and CDR2 (germline): LGHDT, YNNKEL (reference sequence). The CDR3 extends over 14 amino acids. CDR3 residues: CASRQGGGRNTIYF. The CDR3 DNA reads as TGTGCCAGCAGACAGGGGGGCGGACGAAACACCATATATTTT.

This clone came up once. The chain is built from TRBV11-2 and TRBJ1-2, with 9 bases matching TRBD1. Unmatched junction bases numbered 5, after V lost 4 bases and J lost 2 bases. Per germline, CDR1 SGHAT and CDR2 FQNNGV. The length of the CDR3 is 15 residues. The CDR3 region is CASSSRDRVNYGYTF. The CDR3 nucleotides are TGTGCCAGCAGCTCTAGGGACAGGGTGAACTATGGCTACACCTTC.

The chain's CDR3 is CASSAPTGSGYGYTF. CDR3 nucleotides: TGTGCCAGCAGCGCCCCGACAGGGTCGGGCTATGGCTACACCTTC. This chain joins TRBV6-6 and TRBJ1-2; 7 positions match TRBD1. The CDR3 runs to 15 residues. Per the germline V gene, CDR1 is MNHNY and CDR2 is SVGAGI (reference sequence). V lost 6 bases and J lost 4; bases outside the gene matches: 11.

The chain couples TRBV10-1 to TRBJ2-7, with 10 bases aligning to TRBD1. The CDR3 runs to 14 residues. V was clipped by 6 bases and J by 5 bases; unmatched bases: 7. Germline V gene sequence: CDR1 WNHNN, CDR2 SYGVQD (reference sequence). The CDR3 is CASSPGTGADEQYF. The DNA for the CDR3 is TGCGCCAGCAGCCCCGGGACAGGGGCGGACGAGCAGTACTTC.

The V gene is TRBV9, the J gene TRBJ2-5; 11 bases are shared with TRBD2. CDR3 length: 17 amino acids. The germline CDR1 and CDR2 sequences are SGDLS and YYNGEE. V lost 0 bases to trimming and J lost 2 bases; unmatched junction nucleotides: 6. CDR3 sequence reads: CASSVGVAGGTQETQYF. The CDR3 region has the DNA TGTGCCAGCAGCGTAGGGGTAGCGGGGGGGACACAAGAGACCCAGTACTTC. The entire variable domain, with the rest obtained from reference TRBV9 and TRBJ2-5, is as follows: DSGVTQTPKHLITATGQRVTLRCSPRSGDLSVYWYQQSLDQGLQFLIQYYNGEERAKGNILERFSAQQFPDLHSELNLSSLELGDSALYFCASSVGVAGGTQETQYFGPGTRLLVL.

This clone was seen just once. The genes are TRBV6-6 and TRBJ2-7; TRBD2 matches at 11 bases. Trimming removed 5 bases from V and 0 bases from J; junction bases left unmatched: 3. Per the germline V gene, CDR1 is MNHNY and CDR2 is SVGAGI (reference sequence). The CDR3 spans 15 residues. The CDR3 DNA sequence: TGTGCCAGCAGTCTAGCGGGGGGTCCCTCCTACGAGCAGTACTTC. Translated, it gives CASSLAGGPSYEQYF.

The CDR3 sequence: CASGPGLAYNEQFF. The DNA of the CDR3 is TGTGCCAGCGGGCCGGGACTAGCCTACAATGAGCAGTTCTTC. The gene calls are TRBV25-1 and TRBJ2-1; 8 bases match TRBD2. CDR1 and CDR2 from the germline V gene are MGHDK and SYGVNS. J was trimmed by 2 bases and V by 8 bases; bases with no gene match: 5. The CDR3 is made up of 14 amino acids.